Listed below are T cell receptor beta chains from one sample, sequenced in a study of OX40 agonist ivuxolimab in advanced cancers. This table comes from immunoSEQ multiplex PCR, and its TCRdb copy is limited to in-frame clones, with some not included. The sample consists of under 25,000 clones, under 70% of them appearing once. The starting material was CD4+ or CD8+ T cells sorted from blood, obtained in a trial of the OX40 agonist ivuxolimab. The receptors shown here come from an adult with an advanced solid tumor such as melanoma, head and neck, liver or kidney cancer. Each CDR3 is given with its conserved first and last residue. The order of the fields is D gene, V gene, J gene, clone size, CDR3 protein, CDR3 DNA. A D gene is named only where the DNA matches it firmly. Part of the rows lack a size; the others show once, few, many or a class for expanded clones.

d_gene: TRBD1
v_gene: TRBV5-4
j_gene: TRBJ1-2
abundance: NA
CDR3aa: CASSFVVSGGGYGYTF
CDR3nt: TGTGCCAGCAGCTTTGTGGTCTCAGGGGGCGGCTATGGCTACACCTTC

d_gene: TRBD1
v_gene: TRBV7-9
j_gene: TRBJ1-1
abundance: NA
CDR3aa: CASSPGTGTFF
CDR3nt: TGTGCCAGCAGCCCCGGGACAGGGACTTTCTTT

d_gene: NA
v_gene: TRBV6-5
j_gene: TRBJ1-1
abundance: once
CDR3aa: CASSDLGGTEAFF
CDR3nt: TGTGCCAGCAGTGACCTCGGAGGAACTGAAGCTTTCTTT

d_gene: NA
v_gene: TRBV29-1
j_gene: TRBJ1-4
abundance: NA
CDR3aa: CSVGQGREKLFF
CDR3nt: TGCAGCGTTGGTCAGGGAAGGGAAAAACTGTTTTTT

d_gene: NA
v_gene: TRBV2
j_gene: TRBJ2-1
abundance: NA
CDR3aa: CASSEWWNEQFF
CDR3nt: TGTGCCAGCAGTGAATGGTGGAATGAGCAGTTCTTC

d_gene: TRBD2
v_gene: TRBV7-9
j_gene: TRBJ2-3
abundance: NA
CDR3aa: CASSQTLAEDTDTQYF
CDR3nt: TGTGCCAGCAGCCAGACGCTAGCGGAGGACACAGATACGCAGTATTTT

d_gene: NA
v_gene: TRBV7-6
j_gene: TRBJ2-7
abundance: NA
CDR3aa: CASSPSQGGVYEQYF
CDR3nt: TGTGCCAGCAGCCCCTCCCAGGGAGGTGTCTACGAGCAGTACTTC

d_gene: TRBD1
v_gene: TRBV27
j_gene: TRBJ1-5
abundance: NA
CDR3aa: CASSLVQGSQPQHF
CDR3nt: TGTGCCAGCAGTTTAGTACAGGGGAGTCAGCCCCAGCATTTT

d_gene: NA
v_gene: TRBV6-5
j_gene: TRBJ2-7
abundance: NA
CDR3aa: CASSYAASSYEQYF
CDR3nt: TGTGCCAGCAGTTACGCTGCTAGCAGCTACGAGCAGTACTTC

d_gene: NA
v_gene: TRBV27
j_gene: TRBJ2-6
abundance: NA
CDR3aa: CASKRGRDFLFPTGANVLTF
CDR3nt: TGTGCCAGCAAGCGTGGCAGGGACTTCCTCTTCCCGACTGGGGCCAACGTCCTGACTTTC

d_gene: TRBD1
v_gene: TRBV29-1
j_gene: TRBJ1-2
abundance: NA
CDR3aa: CSVDGQGVGGYTF
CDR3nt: TGCAGCGTTGACGGTCAGGGGGTGGGTGGCTACACCTTC

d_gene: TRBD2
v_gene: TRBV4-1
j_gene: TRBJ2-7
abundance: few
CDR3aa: CASSQTSGGYEQYF
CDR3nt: TGCGCCAGCAGCCAAACTAGCGGGGGATACGAGCAGTACTTC

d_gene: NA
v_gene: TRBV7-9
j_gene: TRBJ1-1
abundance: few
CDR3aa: CASSPRPWAFF
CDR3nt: TGTGCCAGCAGCCCCAGACCGTGGGCTTTCTTT

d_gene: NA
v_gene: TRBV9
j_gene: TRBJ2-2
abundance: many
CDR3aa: CASSVENTGELFF
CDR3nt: TGTGCCAGCAGCGTAGAAAACACCGGGGAGCTGTTTTTT

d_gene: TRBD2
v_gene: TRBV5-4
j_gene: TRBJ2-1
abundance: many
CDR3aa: CASSPSGSSYNEQFF
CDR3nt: TGTGCCAGCAGCCCTAGCGGGAGCTCCTACAATGAGCAGTTCTTC

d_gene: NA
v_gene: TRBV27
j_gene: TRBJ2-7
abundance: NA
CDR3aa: CASSPRGYPYEQYF
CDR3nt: TGTGCCAGCAGTCCGAGGGGGTACCCCTACGAGCAGTACTTC

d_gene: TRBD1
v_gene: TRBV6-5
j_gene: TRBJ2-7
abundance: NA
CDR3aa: CASSYGGQGDLEQYF
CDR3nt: TGTGCCAGCAGTTACGGAGGACAGGGGGATCTGGAGCAGTACTTC

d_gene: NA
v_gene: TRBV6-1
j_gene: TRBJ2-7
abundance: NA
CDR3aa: CASSEDGARLPYEQYF
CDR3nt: TGTGCCAGCAGTGAAGACGGCGCCCGACTACCTTACGAGCAGTACTTC

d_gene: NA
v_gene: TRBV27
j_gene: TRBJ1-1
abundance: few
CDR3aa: CASSYSGYTEAFF
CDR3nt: TGTGCCAGCAGTTACTCAGGTTACACTGAAGCTTTCTTT

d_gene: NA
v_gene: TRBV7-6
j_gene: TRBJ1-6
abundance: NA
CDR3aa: CAGSLEVRGDSPLHF
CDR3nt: TGTGCCGGCAGCTTAGAAGTGCGTGGAGATTCACCCCTCCACTTT

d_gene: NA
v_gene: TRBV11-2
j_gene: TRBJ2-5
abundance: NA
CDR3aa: CASSPPAGETQYF
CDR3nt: TGTGCCAGCAGTCCCCCGGCCGGGGAGACCCAGTACTTC

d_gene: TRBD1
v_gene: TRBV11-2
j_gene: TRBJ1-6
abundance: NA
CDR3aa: CASSLGQGRNSPLHF
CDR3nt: TGTGCCAGCAGCTTAGGACAGGGGAGGAATTCACCCCTCCACTTT

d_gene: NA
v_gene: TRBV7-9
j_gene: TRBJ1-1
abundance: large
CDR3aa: CASSMTRGGTEAFF
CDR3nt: TGTGCCAGCAGCATGACCAGGGGAGGAACTGAAGCTTTCTTT

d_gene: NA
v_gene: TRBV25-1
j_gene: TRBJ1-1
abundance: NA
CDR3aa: CASSEIYSNTEAFF
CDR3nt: TGTGCCAGCAGTGAAATTTATTCGAACACTGAAGCTTTCTTT